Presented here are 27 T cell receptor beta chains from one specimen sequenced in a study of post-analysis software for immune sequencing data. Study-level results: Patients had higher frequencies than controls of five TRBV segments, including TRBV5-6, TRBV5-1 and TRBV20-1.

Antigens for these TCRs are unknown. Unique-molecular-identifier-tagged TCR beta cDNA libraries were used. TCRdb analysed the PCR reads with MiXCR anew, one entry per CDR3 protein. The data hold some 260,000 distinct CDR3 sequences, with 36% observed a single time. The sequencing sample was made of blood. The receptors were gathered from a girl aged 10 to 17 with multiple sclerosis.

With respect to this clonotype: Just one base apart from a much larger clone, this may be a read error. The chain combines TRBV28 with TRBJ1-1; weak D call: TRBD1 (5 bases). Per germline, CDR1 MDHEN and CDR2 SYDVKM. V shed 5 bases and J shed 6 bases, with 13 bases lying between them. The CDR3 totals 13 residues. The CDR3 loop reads CASSETDRPEAFF. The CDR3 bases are TGTGCCAGCAGTGAGACAGACCGGCCTGAAGCTTTCTTT.

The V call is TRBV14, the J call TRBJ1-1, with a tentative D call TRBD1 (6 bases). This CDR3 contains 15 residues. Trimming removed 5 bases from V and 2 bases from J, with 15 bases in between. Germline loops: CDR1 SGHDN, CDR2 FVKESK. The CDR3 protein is CASSTRQGFNTEAFF. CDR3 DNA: TGTGCCAGCAGCACCCGTCAGGGGTTCAACACTGAAGCTTTCTTT.

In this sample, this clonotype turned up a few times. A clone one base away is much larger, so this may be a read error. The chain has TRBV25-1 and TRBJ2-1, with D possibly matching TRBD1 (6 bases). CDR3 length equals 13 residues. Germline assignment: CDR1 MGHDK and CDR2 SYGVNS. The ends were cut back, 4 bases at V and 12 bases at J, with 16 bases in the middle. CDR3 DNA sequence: TGTGCCAGCAGTGGCACCCAGGGGCCAGGGCAGTTCTTC. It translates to CASSGTQGPGQFF. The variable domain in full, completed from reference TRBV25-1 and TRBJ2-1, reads EADIYQTPRYLVIGTGKKITLECSQTMGHDKMYWYQQDPGMELHLIHYSYGVNSTEKGDLSSESTVSRIRTEHFPLTLESARPSHTSQYLCASSGTQGPGQFFGPGTRLTVL.

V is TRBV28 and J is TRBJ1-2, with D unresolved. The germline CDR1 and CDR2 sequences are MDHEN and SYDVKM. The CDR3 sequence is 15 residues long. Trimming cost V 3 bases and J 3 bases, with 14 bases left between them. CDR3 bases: TGTGCCAGCAGTTTGGAACAGACTATTGACTATGGCTACACCTTC. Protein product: CASSLEQTIDYGYTF.

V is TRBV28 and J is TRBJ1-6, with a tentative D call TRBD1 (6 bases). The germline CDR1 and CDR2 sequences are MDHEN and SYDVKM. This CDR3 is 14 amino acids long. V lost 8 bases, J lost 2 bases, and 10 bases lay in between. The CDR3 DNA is TGTGCCAGCGTCAGGGACACCTATAATTCACCCCTCCACTTT. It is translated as CASVRDTYNSPLHF.

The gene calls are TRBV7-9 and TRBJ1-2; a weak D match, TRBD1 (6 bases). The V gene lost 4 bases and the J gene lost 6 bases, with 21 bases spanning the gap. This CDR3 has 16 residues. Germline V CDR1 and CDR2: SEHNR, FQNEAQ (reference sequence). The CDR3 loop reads CASSSVQDSQRDGYTF. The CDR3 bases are TGTGCCAGCAGCTCAGTTCAGGACAGCCAGAGGGATGGCTACACCTTC.

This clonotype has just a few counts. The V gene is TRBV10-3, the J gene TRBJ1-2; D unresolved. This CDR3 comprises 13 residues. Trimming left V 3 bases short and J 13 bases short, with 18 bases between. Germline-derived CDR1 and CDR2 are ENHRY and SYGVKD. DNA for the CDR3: TGTGCCATCAGTGACGCGGATTGGAGGCTCCTCACCTTC. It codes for CAISDADWRLLTF.

CDR3 sequence: CASSTRTGGPLHEQFF. DNA for the CDR3: TGTGCCAGCTCAACGAGGACAGGGGGCCCCTTGCATGAGCAGTTCTTC. The chain combines TRBV18 with TRBJ2-1; TRBD1 aligns across 11 bases. J was trimmed by 8 bases and V by 5 bases; bases with no gene match: 11. The CDR3 has 16 amino acids. Germline V gene data show CDR1 as KGHSH and CDR2 as LQKENI.

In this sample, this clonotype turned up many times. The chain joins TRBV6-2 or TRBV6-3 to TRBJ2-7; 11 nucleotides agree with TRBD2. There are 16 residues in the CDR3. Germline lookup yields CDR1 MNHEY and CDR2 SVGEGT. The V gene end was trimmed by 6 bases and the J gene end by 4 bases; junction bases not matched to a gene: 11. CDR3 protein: CASSTMTSGALYEQYF. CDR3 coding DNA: TGTGCCAGCAGCACTATGACTAGCGGGGCCTTATACGAGCAGTACTTC.

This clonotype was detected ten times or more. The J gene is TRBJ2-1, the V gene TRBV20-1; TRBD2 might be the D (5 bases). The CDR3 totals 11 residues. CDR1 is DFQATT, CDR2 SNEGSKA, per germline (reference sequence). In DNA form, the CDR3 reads TGCGCCCGGGCGGGTTACAATGAGCAGTTCTTC. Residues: CARAGYNEQFF.

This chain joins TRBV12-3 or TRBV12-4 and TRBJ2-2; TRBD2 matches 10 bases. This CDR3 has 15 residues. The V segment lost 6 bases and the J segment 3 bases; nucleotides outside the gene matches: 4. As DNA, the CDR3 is TGTGCCAGCAGGATAGCGGGAGGAGACACCGGGGAGCTGTTTTTT. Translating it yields CASRIAGGDTGELFF.

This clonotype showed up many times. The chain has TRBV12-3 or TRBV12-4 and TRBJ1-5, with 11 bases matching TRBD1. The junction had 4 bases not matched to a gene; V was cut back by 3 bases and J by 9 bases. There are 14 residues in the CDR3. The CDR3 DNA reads TGTGCCAGCAGTTTGGGACAGGGGGAAGGGCCCCAGCATTTT. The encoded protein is CASSLGQGEGPQHF.

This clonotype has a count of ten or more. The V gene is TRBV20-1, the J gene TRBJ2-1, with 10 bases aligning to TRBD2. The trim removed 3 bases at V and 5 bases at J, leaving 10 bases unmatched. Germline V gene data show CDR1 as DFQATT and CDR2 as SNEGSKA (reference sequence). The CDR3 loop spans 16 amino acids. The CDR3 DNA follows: TGCAGTGCTAGTGTTCTAGCGGGAGCGGTTGACAATGAGCAGTTCTTC. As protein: CSASVLAGAVDNEQFF.

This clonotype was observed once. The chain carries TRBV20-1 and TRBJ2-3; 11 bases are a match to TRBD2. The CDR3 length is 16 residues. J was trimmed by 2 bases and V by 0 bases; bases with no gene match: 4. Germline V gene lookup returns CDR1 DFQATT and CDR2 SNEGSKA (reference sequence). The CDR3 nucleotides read TGCAGTGCTAGAGATAGACTAGCGGGGTACACAGATACGCAGTATTTT. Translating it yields CSARDRLAGYTDTQYF.

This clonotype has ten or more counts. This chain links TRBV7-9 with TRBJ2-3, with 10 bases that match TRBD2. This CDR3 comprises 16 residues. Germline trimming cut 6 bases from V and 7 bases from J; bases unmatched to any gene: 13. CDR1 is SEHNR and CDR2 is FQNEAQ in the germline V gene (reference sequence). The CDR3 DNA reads TGTGCCAGCAGTCAACTTAGCGGGAGGAGGATACATACGCAGTATTTT. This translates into CASSQLSGRRIHTQYF.

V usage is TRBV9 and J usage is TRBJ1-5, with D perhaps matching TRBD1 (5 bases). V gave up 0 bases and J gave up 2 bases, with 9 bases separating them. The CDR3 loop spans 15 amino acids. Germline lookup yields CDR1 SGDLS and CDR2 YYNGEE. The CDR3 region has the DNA TGTGCCAGCAGCGTAGGGCCGGGGGGCAATCAGCCCCAGCATTTT. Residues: CASSVGPGGNQPQHF.

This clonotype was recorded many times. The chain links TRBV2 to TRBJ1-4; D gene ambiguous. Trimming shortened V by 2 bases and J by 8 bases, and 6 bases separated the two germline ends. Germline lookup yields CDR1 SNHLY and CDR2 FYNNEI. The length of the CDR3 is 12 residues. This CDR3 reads CASSEKREKLFF. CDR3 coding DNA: TGTGCCAGCAGTGAAAAAAGGGAAAAACTGTTTTTT.

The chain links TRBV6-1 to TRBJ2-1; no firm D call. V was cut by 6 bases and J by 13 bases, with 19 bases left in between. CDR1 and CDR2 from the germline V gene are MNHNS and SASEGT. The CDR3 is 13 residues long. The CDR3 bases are TGTGCCAGCAGCATGGACGGGTTCGAGACCCAGTTCTTC. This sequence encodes CASSMDGFETQFF.

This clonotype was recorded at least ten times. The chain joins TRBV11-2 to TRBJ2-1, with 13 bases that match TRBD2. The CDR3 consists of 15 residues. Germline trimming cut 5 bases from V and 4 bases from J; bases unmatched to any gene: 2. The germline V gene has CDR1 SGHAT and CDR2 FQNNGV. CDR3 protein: CASSRTSGSYNEQFF. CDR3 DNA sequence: TGTGCCAGCAGCAGGACTAGCGGGAGTTACAATGAGCAGTTCTTC.

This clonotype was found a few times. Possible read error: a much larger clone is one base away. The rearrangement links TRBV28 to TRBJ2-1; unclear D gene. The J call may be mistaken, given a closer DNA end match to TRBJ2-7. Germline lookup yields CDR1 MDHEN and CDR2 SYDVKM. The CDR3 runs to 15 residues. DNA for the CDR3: TGTGCCAGCAGTTTTAATAGTGTACCCTACAATGAGCAGTACTTC. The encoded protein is CASSFNSVPYNEQYF.

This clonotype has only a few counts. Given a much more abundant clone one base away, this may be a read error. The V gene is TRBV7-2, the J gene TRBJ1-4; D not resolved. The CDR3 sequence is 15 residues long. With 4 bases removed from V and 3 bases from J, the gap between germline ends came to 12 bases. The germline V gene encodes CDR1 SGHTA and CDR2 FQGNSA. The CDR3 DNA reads TGTGCCAGCAGCTGCTTCAACAGAGCTAATGAAAAACTGTTTTTT. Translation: CASSCFNRANEKLFF.

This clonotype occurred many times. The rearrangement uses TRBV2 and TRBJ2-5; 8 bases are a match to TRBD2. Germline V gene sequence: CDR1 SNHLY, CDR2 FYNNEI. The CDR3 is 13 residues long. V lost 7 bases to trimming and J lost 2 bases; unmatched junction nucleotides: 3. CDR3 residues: CASTGGSQETQYF. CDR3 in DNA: TGTGCCAGCACGGGGGGGTCACAAGAGACCCAGTACTTC.

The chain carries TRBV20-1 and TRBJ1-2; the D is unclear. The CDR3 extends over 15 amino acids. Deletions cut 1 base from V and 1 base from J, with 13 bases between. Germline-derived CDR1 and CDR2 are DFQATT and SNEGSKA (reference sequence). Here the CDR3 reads CSARGQTGYNYGYTF. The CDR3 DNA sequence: TGCAGTGCTAGAGGCCAGACGGGATATAACTATGGCTACACCTTC.

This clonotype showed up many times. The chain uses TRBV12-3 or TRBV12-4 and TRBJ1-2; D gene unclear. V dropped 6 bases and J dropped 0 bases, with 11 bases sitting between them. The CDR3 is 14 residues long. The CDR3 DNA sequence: TGTGCCAGCAGCCGCGGACGGGCTAACTATGGCTACACCTTC. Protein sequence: CASSRGRANYGYTF.

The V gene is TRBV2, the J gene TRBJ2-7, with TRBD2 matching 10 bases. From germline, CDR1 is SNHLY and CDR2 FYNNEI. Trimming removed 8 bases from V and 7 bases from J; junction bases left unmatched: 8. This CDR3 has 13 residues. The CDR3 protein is CASVVAGGNEQYF. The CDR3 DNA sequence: TGTGCCAGCGTGGTAGCGGGGGGCAATGAGCAGTACTTC.

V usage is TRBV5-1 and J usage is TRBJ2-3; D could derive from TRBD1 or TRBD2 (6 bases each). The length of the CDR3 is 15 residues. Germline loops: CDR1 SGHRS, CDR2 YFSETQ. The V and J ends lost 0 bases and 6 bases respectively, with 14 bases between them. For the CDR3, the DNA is TGCGCCAGCAGCTTGGAATGGGGGGCTGGGGATACGCAGTATTTT. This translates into CASSLEWGAGDTQYF.

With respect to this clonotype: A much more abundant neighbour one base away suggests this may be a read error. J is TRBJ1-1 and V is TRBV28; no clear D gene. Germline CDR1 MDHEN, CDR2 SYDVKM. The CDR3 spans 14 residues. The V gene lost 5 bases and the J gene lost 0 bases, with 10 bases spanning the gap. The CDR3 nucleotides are TGTGCCAGCAGTCCCAGGACGTTGAACACTGAAGCTTTCTTT. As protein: CASSPRTLNTEAFF.